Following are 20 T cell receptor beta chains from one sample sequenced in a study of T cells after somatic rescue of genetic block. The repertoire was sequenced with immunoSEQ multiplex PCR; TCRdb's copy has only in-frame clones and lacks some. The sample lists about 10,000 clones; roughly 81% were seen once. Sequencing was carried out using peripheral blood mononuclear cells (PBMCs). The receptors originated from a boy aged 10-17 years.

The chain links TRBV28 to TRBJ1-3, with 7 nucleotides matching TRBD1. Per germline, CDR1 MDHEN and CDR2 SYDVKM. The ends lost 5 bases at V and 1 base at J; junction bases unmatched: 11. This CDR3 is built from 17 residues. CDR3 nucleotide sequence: TGTGCCAGCAGTCAGATACCGGGACAGAGTTCTGGAAACACCATATATTTT. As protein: CASSQIPGQSSGNTIYF.

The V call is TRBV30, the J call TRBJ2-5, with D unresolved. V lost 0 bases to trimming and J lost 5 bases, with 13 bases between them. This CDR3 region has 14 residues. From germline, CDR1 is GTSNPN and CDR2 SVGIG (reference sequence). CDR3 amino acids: CAWSVLSQRETQYF. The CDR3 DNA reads TGTGCCTGGAGTGTATTAAGTCAGAGGGAGACCCAGTACTTC. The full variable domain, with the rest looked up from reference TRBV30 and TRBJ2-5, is SQTIHQWPATLVQPVGSPLSLECTVEGTSNPNLYWYRQAAGRGLQLLFYSVGIGQISSEVPQNLSASRPQDRQFILSSKKLLLSDSGFYLCAWSVLSQRETQYFGPGTRLLVL.

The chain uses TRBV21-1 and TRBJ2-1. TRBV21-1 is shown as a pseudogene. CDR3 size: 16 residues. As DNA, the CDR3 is TGTGCCAGCAGCACGGGACCTTTTCTCTCCTACAATGAGCAGTTCTTC. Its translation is CASSTGPFLSYNEQFF.

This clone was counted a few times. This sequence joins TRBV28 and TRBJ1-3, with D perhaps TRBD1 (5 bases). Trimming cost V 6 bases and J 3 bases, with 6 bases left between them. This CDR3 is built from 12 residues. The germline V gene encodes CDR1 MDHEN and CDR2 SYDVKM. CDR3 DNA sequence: TGTGCCAGCAGGACAGATGGAAACACCATATATTTT. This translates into CASRTDGNTIYF.

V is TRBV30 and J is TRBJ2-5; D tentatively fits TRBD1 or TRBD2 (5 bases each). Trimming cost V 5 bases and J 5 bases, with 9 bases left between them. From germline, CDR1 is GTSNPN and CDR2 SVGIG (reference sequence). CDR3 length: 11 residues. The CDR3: CAWGGVETQYF. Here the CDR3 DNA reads TGTGCCTGGGGGGGTGTGGAGACCCAGTACTTC.

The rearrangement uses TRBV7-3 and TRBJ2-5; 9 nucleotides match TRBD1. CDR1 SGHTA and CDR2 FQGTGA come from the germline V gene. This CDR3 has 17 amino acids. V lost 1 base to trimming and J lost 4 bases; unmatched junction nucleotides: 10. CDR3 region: CASSLMGTGSERETQYF. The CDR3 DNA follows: TGTGCCAGCAGCTTAATGGGGACAGGGAGTGAAAGAGAGACCCAGTACTTC.

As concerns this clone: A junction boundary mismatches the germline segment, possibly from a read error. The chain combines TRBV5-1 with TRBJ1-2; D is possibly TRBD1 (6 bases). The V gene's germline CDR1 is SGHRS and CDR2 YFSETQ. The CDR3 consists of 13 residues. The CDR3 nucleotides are TGCGCCAGCAGCTTGAGTCAGACAGGACCTCTGTCCTTC. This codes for CASSLSQTGPLSF.

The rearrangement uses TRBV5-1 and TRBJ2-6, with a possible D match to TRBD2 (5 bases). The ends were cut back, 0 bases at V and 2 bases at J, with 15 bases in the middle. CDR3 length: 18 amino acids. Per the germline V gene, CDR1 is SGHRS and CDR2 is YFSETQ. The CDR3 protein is CASSLALGDYAGANVLTF. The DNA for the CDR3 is TGCGCCAGCAGCTTGGCCTTAGGAGACTATGCTGGGGCCAACGTCCTGACTTTC.

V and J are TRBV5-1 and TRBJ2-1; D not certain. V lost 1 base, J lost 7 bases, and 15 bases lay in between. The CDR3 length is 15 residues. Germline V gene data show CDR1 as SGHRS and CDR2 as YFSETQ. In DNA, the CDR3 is TGCGCCAGCAGCTTGCCCAGGATGGGGTGGAATGAGCAGTTCTTC. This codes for CASSLPRMGWNEQFF.

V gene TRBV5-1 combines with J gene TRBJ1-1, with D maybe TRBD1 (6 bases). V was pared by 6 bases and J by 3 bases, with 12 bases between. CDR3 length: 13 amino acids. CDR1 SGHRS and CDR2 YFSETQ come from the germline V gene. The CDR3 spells CASTNRVDTEAFF. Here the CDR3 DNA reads TGCGCCAGCACGAACAGGGTGGACACTGAAGCTTTCTTT.

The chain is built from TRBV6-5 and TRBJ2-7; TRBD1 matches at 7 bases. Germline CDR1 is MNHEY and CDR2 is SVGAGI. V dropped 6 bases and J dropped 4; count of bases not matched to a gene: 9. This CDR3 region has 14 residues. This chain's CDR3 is CASRTGTVPYEQYF. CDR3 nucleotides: TGTGCCAGCAGGACCGGGACAGTACCTTACGAGCAGTACTTC.

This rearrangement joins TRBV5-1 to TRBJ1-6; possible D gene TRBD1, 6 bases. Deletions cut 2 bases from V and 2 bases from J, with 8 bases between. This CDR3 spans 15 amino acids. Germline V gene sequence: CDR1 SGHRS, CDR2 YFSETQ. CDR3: CASSFDRTYNSPLHF. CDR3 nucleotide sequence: TGCGCCAGCAGCTTTGACAGGACCTATAATTCACCCCTCCACTTT.

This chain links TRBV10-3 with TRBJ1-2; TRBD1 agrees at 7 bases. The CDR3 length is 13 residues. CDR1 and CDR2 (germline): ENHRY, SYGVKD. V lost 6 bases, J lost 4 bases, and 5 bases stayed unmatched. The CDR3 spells CAISRGGAYGYTF. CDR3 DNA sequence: TGTGCCATCAGCAGGGGGGGTGCCTATGGCTACACCTTC.

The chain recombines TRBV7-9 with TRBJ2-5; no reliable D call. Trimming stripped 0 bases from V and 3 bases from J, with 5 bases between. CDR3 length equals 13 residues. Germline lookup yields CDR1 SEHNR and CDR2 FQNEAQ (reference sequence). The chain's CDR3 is CASSLAGKETQYF. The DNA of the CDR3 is TGTGCCAGCAGCTTAGCCGGTAAAGAGACCCAGTACTTC.

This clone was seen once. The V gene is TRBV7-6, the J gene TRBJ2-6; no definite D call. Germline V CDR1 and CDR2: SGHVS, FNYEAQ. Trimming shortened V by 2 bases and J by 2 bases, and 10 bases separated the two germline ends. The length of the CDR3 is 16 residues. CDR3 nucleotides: TGTGCCAGCAGCTTAACGGGCTTCGCTGGGGCCAACGTCCTGACTTTC. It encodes CASSLTGFAGANVLTF. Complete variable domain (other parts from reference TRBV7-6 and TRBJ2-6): GAGVSQSPRYKVTKRGQDVALRCDPISGHVSLYWYRQALGQGPEFLTYFNYEAQQDKSGLPNDRFSAERPEGSISTLTIQRTEQRDSAMYRCASSLTGFAGANVLTFGAGSRLTVL.

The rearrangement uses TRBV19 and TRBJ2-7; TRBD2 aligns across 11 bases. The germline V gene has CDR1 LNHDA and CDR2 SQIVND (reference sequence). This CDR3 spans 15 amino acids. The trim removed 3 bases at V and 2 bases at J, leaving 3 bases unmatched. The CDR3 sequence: CASSMTSGETYEQYF. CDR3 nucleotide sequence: TGTGCCAGTAGTATGACTAGCGGGGAGACCTACGAGCAGTACTTC.

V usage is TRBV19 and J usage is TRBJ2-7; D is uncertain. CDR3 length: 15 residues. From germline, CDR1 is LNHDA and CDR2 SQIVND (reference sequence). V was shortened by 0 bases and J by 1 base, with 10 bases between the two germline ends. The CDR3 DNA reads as TGTGCCAGTAGTATAGAACCGGACGGTTCCTACGAGCAGTACTTC. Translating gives CASSIEPDGSYEQYF.

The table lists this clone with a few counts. The CDR3 nucleotides are TGTGCCAGCAGATCCGGGACGGGACCCTGGAAGCAGTACTTC. Its protein product is CASRSGTGPWKQYF. The rearrangement links TRBV27 to TRBJ2-7; either TRBD1 or TRBD2 may fit D (5 bases each). The CDR3 length is 14 residues. Looked up from germline, CDR1 is MNHEY and CDR2 is SMNVEV (reference sequence). V lost 6 bases and J lost 8, with 20 bases in between.

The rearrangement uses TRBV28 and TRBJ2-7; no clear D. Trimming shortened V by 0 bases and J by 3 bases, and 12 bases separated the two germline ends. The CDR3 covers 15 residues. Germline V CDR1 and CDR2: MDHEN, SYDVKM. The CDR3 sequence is CASSLWASGSYEQYF. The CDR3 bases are TGTGCCAGCAGTTTATGGGCCAGTGGCAGCTACGAGCAGTACTTC.

CDR3 in amino acids: CASSPLRGGSYNEQFF. CDR3 in DNA: TGTGCCAGCAGCCCCTTAAGGGGAGGCTCCTACAATGAGCAGTTCTTC. The V call is TRBV7-9, the J call TRBJ2-1; D perhaps matches TRBD2 (6 bases). V was pared by 5 bases and J by 0 bases, with 14 bases between. This CDR3 is built from 16 residues. Germline CDR1 reads SEHNR; CDR2 reads FQNEAQ (reference sequence).